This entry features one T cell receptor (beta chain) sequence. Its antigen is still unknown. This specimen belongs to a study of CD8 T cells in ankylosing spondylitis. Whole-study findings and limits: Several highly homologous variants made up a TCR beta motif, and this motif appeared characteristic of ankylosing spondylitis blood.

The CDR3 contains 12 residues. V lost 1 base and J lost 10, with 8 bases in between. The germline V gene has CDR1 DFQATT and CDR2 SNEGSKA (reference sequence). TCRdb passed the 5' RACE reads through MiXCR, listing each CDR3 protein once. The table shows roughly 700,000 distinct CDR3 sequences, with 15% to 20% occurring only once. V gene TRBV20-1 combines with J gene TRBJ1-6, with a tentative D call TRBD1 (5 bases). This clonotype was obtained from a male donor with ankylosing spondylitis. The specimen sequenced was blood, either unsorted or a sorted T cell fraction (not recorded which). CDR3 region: CSARGGGSPLHF. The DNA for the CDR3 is TGCAGTGCTAGAGGGGGCGGGTCACCCCTCCACTTT.